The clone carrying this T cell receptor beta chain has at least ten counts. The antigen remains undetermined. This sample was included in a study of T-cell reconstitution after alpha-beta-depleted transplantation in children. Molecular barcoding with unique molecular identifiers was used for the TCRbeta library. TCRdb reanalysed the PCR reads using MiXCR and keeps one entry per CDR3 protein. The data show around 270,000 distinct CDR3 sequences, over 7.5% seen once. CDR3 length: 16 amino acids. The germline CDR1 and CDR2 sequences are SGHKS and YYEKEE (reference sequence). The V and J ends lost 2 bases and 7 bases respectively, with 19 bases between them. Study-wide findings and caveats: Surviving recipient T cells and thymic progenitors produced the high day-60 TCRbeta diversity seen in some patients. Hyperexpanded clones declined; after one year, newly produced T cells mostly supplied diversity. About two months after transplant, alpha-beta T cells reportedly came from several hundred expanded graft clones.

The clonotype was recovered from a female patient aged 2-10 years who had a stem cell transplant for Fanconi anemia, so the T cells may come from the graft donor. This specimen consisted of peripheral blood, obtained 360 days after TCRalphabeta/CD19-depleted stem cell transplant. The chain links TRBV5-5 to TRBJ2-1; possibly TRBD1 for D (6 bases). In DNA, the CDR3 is TGTGCCAGCAGCTTCGCTCTTTCACAGGGTAAGAATGAGCAGTTCTTC. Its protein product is CASSFALSQGKNEQFF. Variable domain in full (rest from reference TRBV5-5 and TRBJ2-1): DAGVTQSPTHLIKTRGQQVTLRCSPISGHKSVSWYQQVLGQGPQFIFQYYEKEERGRGNFPDRFSARQFPNYSSELNVNALLLGDSALYLCASSFALSQGKNEQFFGPGTRLTVL.